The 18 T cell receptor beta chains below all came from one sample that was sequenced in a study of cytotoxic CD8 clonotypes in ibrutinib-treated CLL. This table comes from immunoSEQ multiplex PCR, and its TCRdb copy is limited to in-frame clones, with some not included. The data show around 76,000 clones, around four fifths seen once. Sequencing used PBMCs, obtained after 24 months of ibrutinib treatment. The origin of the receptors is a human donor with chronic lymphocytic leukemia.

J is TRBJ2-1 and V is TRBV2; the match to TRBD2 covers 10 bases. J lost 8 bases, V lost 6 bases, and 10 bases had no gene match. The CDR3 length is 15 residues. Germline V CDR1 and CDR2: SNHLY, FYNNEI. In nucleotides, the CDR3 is TGTGCCAGCAGCGATCCGGGACTAGCGCTCGATGAGCAGTTCTTC. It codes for CASSDPGLALDEQFF.

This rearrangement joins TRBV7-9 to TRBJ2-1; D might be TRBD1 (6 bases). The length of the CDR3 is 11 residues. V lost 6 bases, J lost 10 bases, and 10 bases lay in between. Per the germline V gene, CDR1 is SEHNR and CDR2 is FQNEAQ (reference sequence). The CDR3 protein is CASSFGTEQFF. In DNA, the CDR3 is TGTGCCAGCAGTTTCGGGACAGAGCAGTTCTTC.

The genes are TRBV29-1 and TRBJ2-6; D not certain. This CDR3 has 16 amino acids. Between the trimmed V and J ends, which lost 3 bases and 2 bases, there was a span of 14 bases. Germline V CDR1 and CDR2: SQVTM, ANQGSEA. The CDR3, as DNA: TGCAGCGTTGATCGCGCGGCAGGCCCTGGGGCCAACGTCCTGACTTTC. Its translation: CSVDRAAGPGANVLTF. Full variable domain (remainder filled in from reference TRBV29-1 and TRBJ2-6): SAVISQKPSRDICQRGTSLTIQCQVDSQVTMMFWYRQQPGQSLTLIATANQGSEATYESGFVIDKFPISRPNLTFSTLTVSNMSPEDSSIYLCSVDRAAGPGANVLTFGAGSRLTVL.

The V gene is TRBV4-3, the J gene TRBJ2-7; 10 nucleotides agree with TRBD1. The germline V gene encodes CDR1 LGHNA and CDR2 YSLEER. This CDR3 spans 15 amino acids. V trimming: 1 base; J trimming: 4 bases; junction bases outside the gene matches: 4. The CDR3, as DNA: TGCGCCAGCAGCCAAGCTCGGACAGGGGGGTACGAGCAGTACTTC. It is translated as CASSQARTGGYEQYF.

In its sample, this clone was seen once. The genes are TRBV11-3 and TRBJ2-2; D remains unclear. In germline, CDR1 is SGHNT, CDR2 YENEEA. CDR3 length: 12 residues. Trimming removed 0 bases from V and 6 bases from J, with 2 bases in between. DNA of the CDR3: TGTGCCAGCAGCTTAGAGTCCGGGGAGCTGTTTTTT. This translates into CASSLESGELFF.

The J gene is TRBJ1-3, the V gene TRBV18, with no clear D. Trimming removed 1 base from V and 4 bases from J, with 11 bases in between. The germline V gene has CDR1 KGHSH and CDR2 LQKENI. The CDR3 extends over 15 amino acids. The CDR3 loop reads CASSPLEGGGNTIYF. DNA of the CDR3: TGTGCCAGCTCACCACTCGAGGGTGGAGGAAACACCATATATTTT.

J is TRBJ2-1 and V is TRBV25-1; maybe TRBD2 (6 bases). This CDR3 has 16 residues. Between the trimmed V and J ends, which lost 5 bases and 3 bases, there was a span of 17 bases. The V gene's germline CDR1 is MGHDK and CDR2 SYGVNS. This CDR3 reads CASSPPGSGIYNEQFF. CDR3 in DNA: TGTGCCAGCAGTCCCCCCGGTAGCGGAATCTACAATGAGCAGTTCTTC. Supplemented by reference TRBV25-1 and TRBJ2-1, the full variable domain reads EADIYQTPRYLVIGTGKKITLECSQTMGHDKMYWYQQDPGMELHLIHYSYGVNSTEKGDLSSESTVSRIRTEHFPLTLESARPSHTSQYLCASSPPGSGIYNEQFFGPGTRLTVL.

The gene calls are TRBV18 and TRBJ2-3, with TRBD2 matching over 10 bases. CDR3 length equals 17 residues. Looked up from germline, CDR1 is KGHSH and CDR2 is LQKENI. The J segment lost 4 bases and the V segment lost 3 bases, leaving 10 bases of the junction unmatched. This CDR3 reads CASSPQASGRGADTQYF. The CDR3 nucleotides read TGTGCCAGCTCACCGCAGGCTAGCGGGAGAGGGGCAGATACGCAGTATTTT.

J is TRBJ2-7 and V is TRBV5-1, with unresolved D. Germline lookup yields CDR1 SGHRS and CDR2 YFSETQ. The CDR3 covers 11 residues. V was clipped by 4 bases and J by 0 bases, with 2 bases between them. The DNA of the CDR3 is TGCGCCAGCAGCCACTCCTACGAGCAGTACTTC. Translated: CASSHSYEQYF.

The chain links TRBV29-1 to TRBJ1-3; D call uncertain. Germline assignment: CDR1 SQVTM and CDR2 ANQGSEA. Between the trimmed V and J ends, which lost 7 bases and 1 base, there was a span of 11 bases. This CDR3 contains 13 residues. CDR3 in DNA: TGCAGCGGGGGATCGGGTTCTGGAAACACCATATATTTT. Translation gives CSGGSGSGNTIYF.

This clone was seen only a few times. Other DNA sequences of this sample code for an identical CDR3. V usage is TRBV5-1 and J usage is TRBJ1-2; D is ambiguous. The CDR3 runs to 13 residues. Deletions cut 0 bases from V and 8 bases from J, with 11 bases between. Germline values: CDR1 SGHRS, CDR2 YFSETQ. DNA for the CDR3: TGCGCCAGCAGCTTGGTAGGTGACTCCGGCTACACCTTC. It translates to CASSLVGDSGYTF.

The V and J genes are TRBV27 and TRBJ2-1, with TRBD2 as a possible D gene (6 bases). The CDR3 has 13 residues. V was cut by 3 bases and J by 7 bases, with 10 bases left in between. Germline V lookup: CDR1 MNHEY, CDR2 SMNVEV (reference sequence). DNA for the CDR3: TGTGCCAGCAGTTTGCCAGGGAGGAATGAGCAGTTCTTC. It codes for CASSLPGRNEQFF.

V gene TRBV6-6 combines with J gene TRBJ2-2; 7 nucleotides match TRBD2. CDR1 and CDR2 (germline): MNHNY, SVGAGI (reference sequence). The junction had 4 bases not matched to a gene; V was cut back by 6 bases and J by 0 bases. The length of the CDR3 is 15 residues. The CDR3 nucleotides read TGTGCCAGCAGATACCTAGCGGCGAACACCGGGGAGCTGTTTTTT. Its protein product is CASRYLAANTGELFF.

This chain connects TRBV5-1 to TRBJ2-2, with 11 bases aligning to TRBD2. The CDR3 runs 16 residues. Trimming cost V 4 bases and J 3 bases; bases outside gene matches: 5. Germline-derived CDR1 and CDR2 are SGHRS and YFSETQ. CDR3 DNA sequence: TGCGCCAGCAGCCTTCGACTAGCGGGACACACCGGGGAGCTGTTTTTT. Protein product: CASSLRLAGHTGELFF.

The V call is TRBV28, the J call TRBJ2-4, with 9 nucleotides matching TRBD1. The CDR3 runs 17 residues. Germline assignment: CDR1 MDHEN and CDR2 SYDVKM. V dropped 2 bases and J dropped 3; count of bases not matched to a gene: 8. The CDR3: CASSLKTGGWVKNIQYF. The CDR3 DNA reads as TGTGCCAGCAGTTTAAAAACAGGGGGCTGGGTCAAAAACATTCAGTACTTC.

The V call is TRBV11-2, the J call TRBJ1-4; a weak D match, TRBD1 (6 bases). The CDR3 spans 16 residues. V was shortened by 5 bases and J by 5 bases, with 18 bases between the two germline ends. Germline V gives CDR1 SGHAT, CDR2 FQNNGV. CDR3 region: CASSTRLPGTNEKLFF. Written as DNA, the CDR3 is TGTGCCAGCAGCACCAGATTACCGGGGACAAATGAAAAACTGTTTTTT.

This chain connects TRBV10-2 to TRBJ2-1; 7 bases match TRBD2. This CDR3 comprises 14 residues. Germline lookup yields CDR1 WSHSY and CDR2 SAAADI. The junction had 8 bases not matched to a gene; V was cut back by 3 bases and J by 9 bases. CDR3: CASSESGRAVEQFF. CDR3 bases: TGCGCCAGCAGTGAATCGGGGAGGGCCGTTGAGCAGTTCTTC.

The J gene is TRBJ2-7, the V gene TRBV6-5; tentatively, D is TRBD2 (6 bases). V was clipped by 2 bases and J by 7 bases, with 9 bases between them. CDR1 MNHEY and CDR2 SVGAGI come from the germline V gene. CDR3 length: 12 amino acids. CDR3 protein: CASSYVGGEQYF. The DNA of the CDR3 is TGTGCCAGCAGTTACGTGGGGGGAGAGCAGTACTTC.